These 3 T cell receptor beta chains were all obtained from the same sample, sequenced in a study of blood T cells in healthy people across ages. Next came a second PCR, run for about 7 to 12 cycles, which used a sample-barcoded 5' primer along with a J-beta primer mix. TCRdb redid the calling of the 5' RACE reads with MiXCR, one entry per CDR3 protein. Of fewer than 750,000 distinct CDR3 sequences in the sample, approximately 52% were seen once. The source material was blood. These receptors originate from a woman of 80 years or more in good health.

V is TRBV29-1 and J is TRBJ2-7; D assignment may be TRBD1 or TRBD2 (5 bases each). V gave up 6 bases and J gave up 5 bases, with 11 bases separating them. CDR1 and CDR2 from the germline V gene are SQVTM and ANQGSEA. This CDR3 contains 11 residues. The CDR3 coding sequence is TGCAGCGTAGTCCGGGACGACGAGCAGTACTTC. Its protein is CSVVRDDEQYF.

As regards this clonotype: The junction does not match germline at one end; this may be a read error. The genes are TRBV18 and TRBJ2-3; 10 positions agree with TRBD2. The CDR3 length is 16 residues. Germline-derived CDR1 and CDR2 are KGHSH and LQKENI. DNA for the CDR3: TGTACCAGCTCACCACGTCTAGCGGGAGAAGGAGAGGCGCAGTATTTT. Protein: CTSSPRLAGEGEAQYF.

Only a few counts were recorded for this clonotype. CDR3 residues: CASSSRGGYEQYF. Here the CDR3 DNA reads TGTGCCAGCAGTTCCAGGGGAGGCTACGAGCAGTACTTC. The chain carries TRBV12-3 or TRBV12-4 and TRBJ2-5, with D possibly being TRBD1 or TRBD2 (6 bases each). The J call is in doubt because the DNA end fits TRBJ2-7 better. The CDR3 sequence is 13 residues long.